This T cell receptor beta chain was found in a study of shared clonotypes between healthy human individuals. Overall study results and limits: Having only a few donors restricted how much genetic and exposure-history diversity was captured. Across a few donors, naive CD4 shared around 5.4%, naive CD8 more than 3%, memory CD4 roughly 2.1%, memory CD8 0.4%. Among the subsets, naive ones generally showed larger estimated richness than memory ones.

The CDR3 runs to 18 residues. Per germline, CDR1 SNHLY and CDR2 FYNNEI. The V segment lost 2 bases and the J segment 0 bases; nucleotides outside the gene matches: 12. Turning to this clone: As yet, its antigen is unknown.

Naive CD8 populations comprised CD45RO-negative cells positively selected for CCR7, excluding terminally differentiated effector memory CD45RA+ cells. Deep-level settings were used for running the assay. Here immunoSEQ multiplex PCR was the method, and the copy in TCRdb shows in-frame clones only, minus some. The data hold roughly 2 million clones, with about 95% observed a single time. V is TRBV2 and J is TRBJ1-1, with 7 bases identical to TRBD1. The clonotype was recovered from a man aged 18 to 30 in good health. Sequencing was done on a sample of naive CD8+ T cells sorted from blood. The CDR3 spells CASSEWLASGGLNTEAFF. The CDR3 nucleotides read TGTGCCAGCAGTGAATGGTTGGCGTCAGGGGGGTTGAACACTGAAGCTTTCTTT.